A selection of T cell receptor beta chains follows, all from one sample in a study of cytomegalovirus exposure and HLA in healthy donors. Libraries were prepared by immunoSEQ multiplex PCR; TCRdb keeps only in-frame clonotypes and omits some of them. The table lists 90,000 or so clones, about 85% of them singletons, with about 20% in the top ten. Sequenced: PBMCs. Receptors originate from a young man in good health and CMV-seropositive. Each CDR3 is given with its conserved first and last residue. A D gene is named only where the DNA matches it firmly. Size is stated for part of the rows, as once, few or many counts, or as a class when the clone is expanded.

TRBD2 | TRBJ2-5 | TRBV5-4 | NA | TGTGCCAGCAGCTTGGAAGCGGGAGGGCCAGAGACCCAGTACTTC | CASSLEAGGPETQYF
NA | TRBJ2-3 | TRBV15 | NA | TGTGCCACCAGCAGAGATCTTAGCCATACGCAGTATTTT | CATSRDLSHTQYF
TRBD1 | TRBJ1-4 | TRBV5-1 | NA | TGCGCCAGCAGCCCACAGGGGGCAACTAATGAAAAACTGTTTTTT | CASSPQGATNEKLFF
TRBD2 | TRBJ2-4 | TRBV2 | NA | TGTGCCAGCAGAAAAACAAGACTAGCAGATGCCAAAAACATTCAGTACTTC | CASRKTRLADAKNIQYF
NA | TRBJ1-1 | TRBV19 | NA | TGTGCCAGTCGGGTTTTGGTACAGGGTCAGACTGAAGCTTTCTTT | CASRVLVQGQTEAFF
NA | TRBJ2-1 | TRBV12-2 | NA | TGTGCAAGTCGTCCCTCCGGGACAGGGTGGGAGCAGTTCTTC | CASRPSGTGWEQFF
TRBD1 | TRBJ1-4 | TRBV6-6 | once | TGTGCCAGCAGCTCAAGACAGGGGGCGACTAATGAAAAACTGTTTTTT | CASSSRQGATNEKLFF
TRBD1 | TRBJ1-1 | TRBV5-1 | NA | TGCGCCAGCAGCTCACGGGGACAGGCGAACACTGAAGCTTTCTTT | CASSSRGQANTEAFF
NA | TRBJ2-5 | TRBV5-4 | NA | TGTGCCAGCAGCTCCCCAGGAGAGACCCAGTACTTC | CASSSPGETQYF
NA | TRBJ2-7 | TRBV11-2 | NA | TGTGCCAGCAGCATACTACAGGCCTACGAGCAGTACTTC | CASSILQAYEQYF
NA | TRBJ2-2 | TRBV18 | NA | TGTGCCAGCTCACTACAGGGAACCGGGGAGCTGTTTTTT | CASSLQGTGELFF
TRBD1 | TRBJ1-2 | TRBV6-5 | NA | TGTGCCAGCAGGGACAGGGGTTGGAGAGGCTACACCTTC | CASRDRGWRGYTF
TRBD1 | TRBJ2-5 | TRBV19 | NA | TGTGCCAGTAGTCCCGGGACAGGAGGAGAGACCCAGTACTTC | CASSPGTGGETQYF
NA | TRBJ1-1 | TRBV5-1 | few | TGCGCCAGCAGCTTGGCAGAGGGACAAGACACTGAAGCTTTCTTT | CASSLAEGQDTEAFF
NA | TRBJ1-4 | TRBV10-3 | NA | TGTGCCATCAGTGAAGCAGGGGCGGGTAATGAAAAACTGTTTTTT | CAISEAGAGNEKLFF
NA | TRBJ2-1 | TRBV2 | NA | TGTGCCAGCAGAGACTTGAGCTCCTACAATGAGCAGTTCTTC | CASRDLSSYNEQFF